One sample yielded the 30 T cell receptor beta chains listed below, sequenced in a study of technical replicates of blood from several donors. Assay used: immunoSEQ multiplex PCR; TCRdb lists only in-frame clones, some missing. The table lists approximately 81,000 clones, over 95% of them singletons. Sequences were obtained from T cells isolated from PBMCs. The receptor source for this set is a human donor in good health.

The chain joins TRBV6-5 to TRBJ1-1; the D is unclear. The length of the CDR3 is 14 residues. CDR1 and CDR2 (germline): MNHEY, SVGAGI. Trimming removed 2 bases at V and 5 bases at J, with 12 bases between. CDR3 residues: CASSYGWGGTEAFF. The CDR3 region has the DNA TGTGCCAGCAGTTACGGGTGGGGAGGGACTGAAGCTTTCTTT.

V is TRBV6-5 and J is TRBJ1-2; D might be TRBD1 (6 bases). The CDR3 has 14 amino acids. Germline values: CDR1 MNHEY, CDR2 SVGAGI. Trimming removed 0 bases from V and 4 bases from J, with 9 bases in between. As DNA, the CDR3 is TGTGCCAGCAGTTACTCTTCAGGGGCCTATGGCTACACCTTC. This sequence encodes CASSYSSGAYGYTF.

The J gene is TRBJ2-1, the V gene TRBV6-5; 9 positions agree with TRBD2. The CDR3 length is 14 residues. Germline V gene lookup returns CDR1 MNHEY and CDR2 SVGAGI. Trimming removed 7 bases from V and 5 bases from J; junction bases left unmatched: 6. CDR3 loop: CASIIAGVHNEQFF. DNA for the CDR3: TGTGCCAGCATCATAGCGGGAGTACACAATGAGCAGTTCTTC.

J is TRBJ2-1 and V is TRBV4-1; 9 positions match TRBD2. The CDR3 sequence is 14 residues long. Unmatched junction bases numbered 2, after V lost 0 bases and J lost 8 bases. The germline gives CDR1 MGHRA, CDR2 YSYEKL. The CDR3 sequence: CASSQEGLADEQFF. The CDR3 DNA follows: TGCGCCAGCAGCCAAGAGGGACTAGCTGATGAGCAGTTCTTC.

The CDR3 loop is CSGRALNTEAFF. CDR3 DNA sequence: TGCAGCGGCAGGGCTTTGAACACTGAAGCTTTCTTT. The genes are TRBV29-1 and TRBJ1-1; possibly TRBD1 for D (5 bases). There are 12 residues in the CDR3. V lost 7 bases, J lost 0 bases, and 9 bases lay in between. Looked up from germline, CDR1 is SQVTM and CDR2 is ANQGSEA.

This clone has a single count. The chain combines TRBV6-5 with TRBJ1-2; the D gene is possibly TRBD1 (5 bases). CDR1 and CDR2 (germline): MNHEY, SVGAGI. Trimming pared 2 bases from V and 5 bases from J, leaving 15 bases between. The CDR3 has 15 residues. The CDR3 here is CASSYLTTDTYGYTF. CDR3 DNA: TGTGCCAGCAGTTACCTCACGACAGATACTTATGGCTACACCTTC.

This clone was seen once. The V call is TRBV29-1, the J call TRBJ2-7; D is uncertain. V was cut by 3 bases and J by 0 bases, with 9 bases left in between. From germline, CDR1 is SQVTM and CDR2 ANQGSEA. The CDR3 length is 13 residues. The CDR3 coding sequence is TGCAGCGTTGACTTCCAGGACTCCTACGAGCAGTACTTC. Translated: CSVDFQDSYEQYF.

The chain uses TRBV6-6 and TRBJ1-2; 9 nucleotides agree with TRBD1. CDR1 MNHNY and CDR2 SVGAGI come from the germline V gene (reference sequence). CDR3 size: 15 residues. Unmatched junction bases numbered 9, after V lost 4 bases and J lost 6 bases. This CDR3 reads CASSSGTGYGNGYTF. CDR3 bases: TGTGCCAGCAGTTCCGGGACAGGGTACGGGAATGGCTACACCTTC.

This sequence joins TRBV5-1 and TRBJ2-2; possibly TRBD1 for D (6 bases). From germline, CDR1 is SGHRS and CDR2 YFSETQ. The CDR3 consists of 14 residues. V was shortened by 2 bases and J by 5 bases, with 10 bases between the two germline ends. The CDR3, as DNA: TGCGCCAGCAGCTTCTACAGGGAAACCGGGGAGCTGTTTTTT. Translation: CASSFYRETGELFF.

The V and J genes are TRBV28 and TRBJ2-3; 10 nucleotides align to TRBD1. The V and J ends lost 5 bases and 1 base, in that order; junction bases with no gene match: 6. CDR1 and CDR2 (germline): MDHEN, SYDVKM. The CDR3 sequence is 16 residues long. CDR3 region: CASSGTGTGGTDTQYF. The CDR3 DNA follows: TGTGCCAGCAGTGGAACCGGGACAGGGGGCACAGATACGCAGTATTTT.

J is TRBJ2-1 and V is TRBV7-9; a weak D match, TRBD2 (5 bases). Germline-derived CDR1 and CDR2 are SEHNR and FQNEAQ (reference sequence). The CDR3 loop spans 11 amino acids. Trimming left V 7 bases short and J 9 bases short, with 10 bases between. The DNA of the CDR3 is TGTGCCAGCACCCCAGAGGGTGAGCAGTTCTTC. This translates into CASTPEGEQFF.

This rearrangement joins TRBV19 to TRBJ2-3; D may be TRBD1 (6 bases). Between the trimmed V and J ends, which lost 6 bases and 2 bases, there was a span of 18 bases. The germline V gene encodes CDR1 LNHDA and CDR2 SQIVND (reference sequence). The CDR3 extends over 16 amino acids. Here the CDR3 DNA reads TGTGCCAGTAGACCACAGGGAGTCAGAAACACAGATACGCAGTATTTT. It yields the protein CASRPQGVRNTDTQYF.

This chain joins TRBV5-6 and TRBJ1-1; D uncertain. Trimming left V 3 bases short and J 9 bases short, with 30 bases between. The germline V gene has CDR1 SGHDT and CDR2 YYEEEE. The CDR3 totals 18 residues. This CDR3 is CASSSYLPRALWENQAFF. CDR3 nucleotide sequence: TGTGCCAGCAGCTCCTACTTACCGCGGGCGCTCTGGGAGAACCAAGCTTTCTTT.

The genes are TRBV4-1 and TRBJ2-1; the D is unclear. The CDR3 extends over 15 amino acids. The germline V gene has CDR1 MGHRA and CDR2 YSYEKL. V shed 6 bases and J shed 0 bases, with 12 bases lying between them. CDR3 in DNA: TGCGCCAGCAGTCGTGGCCCAAGCTCCTACAATGAGCAGTTCTTC. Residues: CASSRGPSSYNEQFF.

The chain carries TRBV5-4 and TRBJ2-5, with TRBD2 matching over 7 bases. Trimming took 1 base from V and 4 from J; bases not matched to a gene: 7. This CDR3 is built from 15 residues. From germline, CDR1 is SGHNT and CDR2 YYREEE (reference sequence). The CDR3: CASSLPGGVLETQYF. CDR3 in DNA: TGTGCCAGCAGCTTGCCGGGAGGTGTGCTAGAGACCCAGTACTTC.

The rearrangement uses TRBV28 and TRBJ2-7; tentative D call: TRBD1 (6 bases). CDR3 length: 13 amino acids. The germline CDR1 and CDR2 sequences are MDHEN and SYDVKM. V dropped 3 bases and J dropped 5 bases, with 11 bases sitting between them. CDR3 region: CASSLGTNHEQYF. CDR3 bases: TGTGCCAGCAGTTTGGGGACAAACCACGAGCAGTACTTC.

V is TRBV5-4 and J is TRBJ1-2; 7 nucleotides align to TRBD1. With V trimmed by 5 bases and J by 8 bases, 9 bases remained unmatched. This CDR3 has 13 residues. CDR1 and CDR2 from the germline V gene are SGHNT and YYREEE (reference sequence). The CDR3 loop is CASSPDRVGGYTF. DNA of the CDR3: TGTGCCAGCAGTCCTGACAGGGTCGGAGGCTACACCTTC.

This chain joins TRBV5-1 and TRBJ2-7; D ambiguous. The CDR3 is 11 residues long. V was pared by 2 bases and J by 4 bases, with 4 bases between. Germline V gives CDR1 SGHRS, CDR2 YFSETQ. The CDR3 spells CASSFGYEQYF. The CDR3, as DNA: TGCGCCAGCAGCTTCGGGTACGAGCAGTACTTC.

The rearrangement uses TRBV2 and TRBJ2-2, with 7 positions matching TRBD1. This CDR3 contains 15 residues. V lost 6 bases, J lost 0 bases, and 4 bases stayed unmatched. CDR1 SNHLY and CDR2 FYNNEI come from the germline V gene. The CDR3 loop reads CASRTGRTNTGELFF. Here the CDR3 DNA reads TGTGCCAGCAGGACAGGGCGGACGAACACCGGGGAGCTGTTTTTT. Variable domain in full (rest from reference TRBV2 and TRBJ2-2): EPEVTQTPSHQVTQMGQEVILRCVPISNHLYFYWYRQILGQKVEFLVSFYNNEISEKSEIFDDQFSVERPDGSNFTLKIRSTKLEDSAMYFCASRTGRTNTGELFFGEGSRLTVL.

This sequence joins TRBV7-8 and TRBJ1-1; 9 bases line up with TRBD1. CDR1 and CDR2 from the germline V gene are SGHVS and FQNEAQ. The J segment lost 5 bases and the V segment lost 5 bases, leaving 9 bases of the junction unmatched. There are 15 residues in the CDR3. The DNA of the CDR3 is TGTGCCAGCAGCATAACCGGGACAGGGAGGACTGAAGCTTTCTTT. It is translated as CASSITGTGRTEAFF.

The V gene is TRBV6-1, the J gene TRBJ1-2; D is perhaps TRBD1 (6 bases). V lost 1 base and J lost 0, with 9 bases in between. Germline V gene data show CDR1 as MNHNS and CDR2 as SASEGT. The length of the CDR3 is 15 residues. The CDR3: CASSEDWTANYGYTF. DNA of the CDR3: TGTGCCAGCAGTGAAGATTGGACAGCTAACTATGGCTACACCTTC.

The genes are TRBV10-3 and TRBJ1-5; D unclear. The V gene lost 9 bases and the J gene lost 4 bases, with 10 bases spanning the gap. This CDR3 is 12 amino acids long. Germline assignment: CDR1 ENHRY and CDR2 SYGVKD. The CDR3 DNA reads TGTGCCATTACAGATGGGAATCAGCCCCAGCATTTT. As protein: CAITDGNQPQHF.

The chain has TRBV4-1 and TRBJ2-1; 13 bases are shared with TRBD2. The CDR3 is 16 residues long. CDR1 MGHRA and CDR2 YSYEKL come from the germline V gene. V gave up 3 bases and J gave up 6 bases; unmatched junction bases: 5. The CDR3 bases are TGCGCCAGCAGCCACGGACTAGCGGGAGCTGGCAATGAGCAGTTCTTC. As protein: CASSHGLAGAGNEQFF.

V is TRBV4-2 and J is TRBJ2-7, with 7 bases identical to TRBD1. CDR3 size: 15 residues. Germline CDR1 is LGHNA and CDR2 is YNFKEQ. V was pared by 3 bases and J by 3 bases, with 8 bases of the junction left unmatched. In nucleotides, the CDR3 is TGTGCCAGCAGCCAGCCGACCCGGGACAGCTACGAGCAGTACTTC. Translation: CASSQPTRDSYEQYF.

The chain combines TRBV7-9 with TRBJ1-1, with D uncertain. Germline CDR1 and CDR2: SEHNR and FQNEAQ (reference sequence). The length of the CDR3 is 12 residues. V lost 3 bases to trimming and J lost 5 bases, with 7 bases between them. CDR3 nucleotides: TGTGCCAGCAGCTTCGAGAGGACTGAAGCTTTCTTT. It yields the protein CASSFERTEAFF.

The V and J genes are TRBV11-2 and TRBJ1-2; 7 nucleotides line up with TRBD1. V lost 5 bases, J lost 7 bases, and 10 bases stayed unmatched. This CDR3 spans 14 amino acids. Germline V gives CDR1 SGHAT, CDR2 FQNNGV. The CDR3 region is CASSPDTGESGYTF. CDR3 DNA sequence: TGTGCCAGCAGCCCCGATACAGGGGAGTCTGGCTACACCTTC. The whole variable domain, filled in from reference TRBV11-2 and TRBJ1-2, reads EAGVAQSPRYKIIEKRQSVAFWCNPISGHATLYWYQQILGQGPKLLIQFQNNGVVDDSQLPKDRFSAERLKGVDSTLKIQPAKLEDSAVYLCASSPDTGESGYTFGSGTRLTVV.

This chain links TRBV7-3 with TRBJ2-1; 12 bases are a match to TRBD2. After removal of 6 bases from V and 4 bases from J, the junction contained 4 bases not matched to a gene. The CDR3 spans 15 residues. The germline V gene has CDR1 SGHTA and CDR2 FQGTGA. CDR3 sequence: CASRAGTSGYNEQFF. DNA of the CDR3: TGTGCCAGCAGGGCGGGGACTAGCGGGTACAATGAGCAGTTCTTC.

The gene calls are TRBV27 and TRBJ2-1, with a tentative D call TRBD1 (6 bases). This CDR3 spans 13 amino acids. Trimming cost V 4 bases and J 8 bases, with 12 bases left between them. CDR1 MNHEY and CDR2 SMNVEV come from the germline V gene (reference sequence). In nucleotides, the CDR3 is TGTGCCAGCAGTTCAGGGGTAGGAGATGAGCAGTTCTTC. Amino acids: CASSSGVGDEQFF.

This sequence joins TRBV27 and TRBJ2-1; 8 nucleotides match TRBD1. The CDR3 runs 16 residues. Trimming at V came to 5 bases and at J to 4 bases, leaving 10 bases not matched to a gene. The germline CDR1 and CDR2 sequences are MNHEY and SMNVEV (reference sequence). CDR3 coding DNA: TGTGCCAGCAGTCGGGGATCAGGGGGCTCTTACAATGAGCAGTTCTTC. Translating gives CASSRGSGGSYNEQFF.

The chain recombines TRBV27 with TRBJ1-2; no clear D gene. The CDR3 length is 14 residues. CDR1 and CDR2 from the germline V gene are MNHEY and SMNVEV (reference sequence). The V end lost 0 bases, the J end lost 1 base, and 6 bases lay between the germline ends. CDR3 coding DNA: TGTGCCAGCAGTTTATCACACAGTAACTATGGCTACACCTTC. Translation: CASSLSHSNYGYTF.